This entry concerns a single T cell receptor beta chain. It lacks a known antigen. The record has no base qualities; no much larger clone is one base away. Taken from the germline V gene (reference sequence), the CDR1 and CDR2 loops are LNHNV and YYDKDF. The CDR3 sequence holds 12 residues, the cysteine and phenylalanine included. The sequence is cut down to CDR3 DNA, 36 bases in frame from base 1. V is trimmed back by 5 bases and J by 12 bases, and the junction contains 10 bases that no gene match accounts for. This sample was taken from a study of cytomegalovirus exposure and HLA in healthy donors (dated by TCRdb to 2017 to 2019). Context from the whole study: An earlier analysis of approximately 640 of the donors reported more than 250 Gb of sequence data and 100 million to 130 million unique TCR beta sequences from 150 million to 200 million T cells. About 300 gigabases of sequencing data and approximately 85 million unique TCR sequences were included in an early release covering around 600 HLA-typed donors. The genetic ancestry cluster associated with self-reported Caucasian donors included around 76% of the roughly 410 genotyped donors. The study aimed to test whether signatures of past pathogen exposure could be identified by cataloging public T cell receptors. The T cell repertoires of around 670 subjects were profiled by immunosequencing and related to cytomegalovirus serostatus. In addition to the first cohort of hundreds of subjects, a separate validation cohort of 120 different subjects was used. The study combined high-throughput TCR immunosequencing, statistical association of individual TCRs with disease status, and machine learning to predict cytomegalovirus infection status. A later analysis re-analyzed previously published TCR beta repertoires from about 600 donors and added high-resolution HLA genotyping to study TCR occurrence patterns. The later analysis used no new phenotypic data to find candidate immune exposures, relying instead on TCR beta sequences and their occurrence across donors. In an earlier analysis of more than 550 of the donors, high-throughput TCR beta sequencing was used to judge whether each TCR beta V gene segment behaved as functional or pseudogenic. Donor age, sex, ethnicity and CMV serostatus were collected together with the repertoire data. A later genetic analysis used genome-wide SNP genotypes for about 65% of the roughly 670 donors, treating that subset as a discovery cohort. Every repertoire in the discovery cohort had been generated on one and the same sequencing platform. HLA typing covered class I and class II loci at four-digit resolution. The number of donors typed differed by locus, with about 620-630 for A, B, C, DRB1 and DQB1, roughly 520 for DQA1, about 610 for DPA1, and some 450 for DPB1. About five DR-DQ haplotypes were handled as single units for association and clustering because linkage in the cohort was strong. Among a few hundred genotyped donors of the cohort, an average of around 240,000 unique TCR beta nucleotide sequences were sequenced per donor, 15% to 20% of them non-productive.

The method was the immunoSEQ multiplex PCR assay. The multiplex PCR relied on a mix of 60 forward primers for TCR Vbeta segments and 13 reverse primers for TCR Jbeta segments. Amplification of the CDR3 region of rearranged TCR beta genes was performed with a multiplex PCR assay on genomic DNA. Amplified TCR beta libraries were sequenced as 87-base-pair reads on the Illumina HiSeq System. The authors processed their data as follows. A later analysis counted about 80 million unique TCR beta chains across the 670 or so repertoires, and 9 million to 14 million of these chains were shared by at least two donors. Raw reads were error-corrected and collapsed into unique sequences by a nearest-neighbor algorithm in which closely related sequences were merged to remove PCR and sequencing errors. To assign V, D and J gene segments, CDR3 sequences were aligned to IMGT reference sequences. Each retained sequence needed at least a six-nucleotide match to both a V gene segment and a J gene segment. A rearrangement was called productive if the CDR3 had no stop codons and remained in frame with V and J, and every other rearrangement was called non-productive. CDR3 was defined by IMGT convention, running from the second conserved V-encoded cysteine to the conserved J-encoded phenylalanine. The earlier analysis of about 620 of the donors excluded sequences that lacked an unambiguous match to a single V gene segment. An earlier analysis of 587 of the donors classified V segments as functional when productive rearrangements were above 56.7% and as segregating when the standard deviation between donors was above 5%. To diagnose cytomegalovirus status from the catalog of TCR beta chain sequences, a statistical classification framework was built. V and J gene assignment, in a later analysis, came from comparing TCR nucleotide sequences with IMGT/GENE-DB human TR gene sequences. A later analysis assigned CDR3 sequences and most-parsimonious VDJ recombination scenarios with the TCRdist pipeline. In a later analysis, every TCR beta chain was defined by the combination of its CDR3 amino acid sequence and its V-gene family, and reads without a unique V-gene family were dropped. To address suspected cross-contamination and a sequencing artifact, a later analysis removed a few hundred highly shared, low-generation-probability nucleotide sequences. For each public chain, a later analysis derived a clonal expansion index from normalized ranks of inferred template counts within each repertoire. In a later analysis, generation probabilities were computed using a VDJ recombination model fitted to out-of-frame rearrangements, and the results were checked against IGoR. A later analysis scored TCR-TCR, TCR-HLA and TCR-CMV co-occurrence with hypergeometric tests, applying a repertoire-size bias correction to TCR pairs. False discovery rates were estimated in a later analysis by permuting HLA or CMV assignments 20 times. In a later analysis, co-occurring TCRs were grouped using DBSCAN, with TCRdist sequence similarity added in when clustering inside HLA-allele-positive subsets. For co-occurrence clustering, repertoires with fewer than 30,000 or more than 120,000 public chains were excluded, along with a handful of repertoires with anomalous nucleotide sharing. The immuneACCESS repertoire file appears here via TCRdb, limited to in-frame rearrangements. These files lack a portion of the clones; in checked studies, under half of the deficit traces to unresolved V genes, and the cause of the others is not known. D and trimming come from the DNA, and the V and J calls and clone size come from that table. For this sample there are around 140,000 clones; 55% to 80% appear just once. The top ten clonotypes cover less than 3% of the sample.

Results and caveats for the whole study, not just this receptor: Sequencing depth was assumed to be roughly uniform across donors in the presence/absence analyses, though that assumption may not hold. Because some donors lacked HLA typing at each locus, the association tests relied only on the typed subset. A further reported finding was that TCR beta sequences accurately predicted the HLA-A and HLA-B alleles for most subjects in the first cohort. In the study, some 160 TCR beta chains were listed as associated with cytomegalovirus. A later analysis found that most CMV-associated TCR beta chains appeared HLA-restricted, with HLA associations seemingly driven largely by CMV exposure. In both the original and validation cohorts, the classifier was reported to diagnose cytomegalovirus status with high specificity and sensitivity. The 87-base-pair reads could not distinguish some IMGT-functional V segments, including TRBV6-2 and TRBV6-3, so those segments were excluded. Linkage disequilibrium might explain the correlated functional status among segregating V segments, but an unknown experimental factor could not be excluded. An association between a missense DCLRE1C variant and V-gene and J-gene trimming of TCR beta chains was found in a later genetic analysis and replicated in an independent cohort. In a later analysis, HLA-associated TCR beta chains showed more clonal expansion and lower generation probabilities than non-associated chains that were equally common. A later analysis associated about 17,000 TCR beta sequences with specific HLA alleles at a false discovery rate of 0.05. The cohort was sequenced for TCR beta chains only, and without alpha or paired-chain data the features that could be detected were limited. Because counts were too low, seventeen rarely observed V segments, including chromosome 9 orphons, were excluded from the earlier analysis of a few hundred of the donors. Assigning TCR associations to individual alleles was difficult when HLA alleles, especially DR and DQ, strongly co-occurred. Most TCR sequences were seen in very few donors, while some public TCRs were found in many individuals. In a later genetic analysis, fewer N-insertions in productive TCRs were reported among donors in an Asian-associated ancestry cluster than the roughly 700-donor mean. A cluster of highly shared sequence variants was judged likely to represent a technical artifact of the sequencing pipeline. In an earlier analysis of 450 to 750 of the donors, most TCR beta V segments appeared in productive rearrangements about 90% or about 30% of the time, broadly matching IMGT annotations. Immune exposure information for the cohort was limited to CMV serostatus. The authors suggested that the approach could potentially be generalized to other disease states and immunological phenotypes. In vitro tests confirmed that a few of the cytomegalovirus-associated TCR beta chains recognize cytomegalovirus antigens. In a later analysis, several top co-occurrence clusters were reported to appear linked to parvovirus B19, influenza, CMV and Epstein-Barr virus. According to a later analysis, TCR association rates differed among HLA loci, with DRB1 alleles showing the most associated TCRs and HLA-C alleles showing the fewest.

In total, roughly 670 healthy bone marrow donors made up the cohort. Cohort members were all nominally healthy when sampled, although unrecorded immune exposures were likely present. The donor tested CMV seronegative and was one of the 352 seronegative cohort members. Each donor provided a peripheral blood sample, and peripheral blood mononuclear cells were used for TCR beta sequencing. The Qiagen DNeasy Blood Extraction Kit was used to extract genomic DNA from the blood cell samples. The TCR was taken from a woman between 40 and 55 years old in good health and CMV-seronegative. Sequencing input: PBMCs. This sequence uses TRBV15 and TRBJ2-7; TRBD1 matches 7 bases in the middle. The DNA sequence follows: TGTGCCACCAGCCCCCGGGACAGCACGCGGTACTTC. Its protein product is CATSPRDSTRYF.